This entry concerns a single TCR beta chain. Naive CD4+ cells were CD45RA-selected; the remaining cells were memory. The CDR3 length is 14 residues. V shed 6 bases and J shed 4 bases, with 15 bases lying between them. From germline, CDR1 is LGHNA and CDR2 YNFKEQ. The data were obtained in a study of shared clonotypes between healthy human individuals. This table comes from immunoSEQ multiplex PCR, and its TCRdb copy is limited to in-frame clones, with some not included. The sample consists of roughly 2.5 million clones, around 90% of them appearing once. The chain has TRBV4-2 and TRBJ2-5; D is unresolved. This TCR came from a man between 18 and 29 years old in good health. The sequencing sample was made of naive CD4+ T cells sorted from blood. Subset described: CD45RA+ positively selected. The CDR3 coding sequence is TGTGCCAGCAGTCCGACCGCCTCCAGAGAGACCCAGTACTTC. Translated: CASSPTASRETQYF.